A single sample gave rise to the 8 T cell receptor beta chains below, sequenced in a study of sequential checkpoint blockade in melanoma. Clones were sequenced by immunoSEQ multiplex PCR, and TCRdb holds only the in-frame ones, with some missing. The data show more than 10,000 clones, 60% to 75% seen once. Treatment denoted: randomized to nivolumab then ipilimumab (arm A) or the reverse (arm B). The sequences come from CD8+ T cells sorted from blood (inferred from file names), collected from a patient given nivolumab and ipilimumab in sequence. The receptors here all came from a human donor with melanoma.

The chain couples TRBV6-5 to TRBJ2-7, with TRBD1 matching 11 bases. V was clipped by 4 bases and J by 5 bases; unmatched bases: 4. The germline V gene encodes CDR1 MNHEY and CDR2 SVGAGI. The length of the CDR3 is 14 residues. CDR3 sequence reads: CASSWDRGYDEQYF. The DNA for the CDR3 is TGTGCCAGCAGTTGGGACAGGGGGTACGACGAGCAGTACTTC.

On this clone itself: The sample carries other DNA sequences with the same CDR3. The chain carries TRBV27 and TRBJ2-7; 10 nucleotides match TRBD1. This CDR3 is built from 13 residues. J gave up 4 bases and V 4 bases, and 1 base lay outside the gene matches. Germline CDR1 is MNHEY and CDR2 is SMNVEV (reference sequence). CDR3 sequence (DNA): TGTGCCAGCAGTTGGGACAGGGGTTACGAGCAGTACTTC. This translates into CASSWDRGYEQYF.

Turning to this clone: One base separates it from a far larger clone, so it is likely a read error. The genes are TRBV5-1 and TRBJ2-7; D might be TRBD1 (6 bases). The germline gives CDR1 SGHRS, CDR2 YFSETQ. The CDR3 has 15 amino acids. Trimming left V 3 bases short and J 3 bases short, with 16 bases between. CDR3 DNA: TGCGCCAGCAGCTCCCCAGGACAGAGGGGCTACGAGCAGTACTTC. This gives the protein CASSSPGQRGYEQYF.

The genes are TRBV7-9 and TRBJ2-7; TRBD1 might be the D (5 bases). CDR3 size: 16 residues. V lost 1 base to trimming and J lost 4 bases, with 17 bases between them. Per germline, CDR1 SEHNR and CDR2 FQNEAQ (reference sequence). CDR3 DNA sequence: TGTGCCAGCAGCTTAGAAAATGGATCTCAGGGATACGAGCAGTACTTC. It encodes CASSLENGSQGYEQYF. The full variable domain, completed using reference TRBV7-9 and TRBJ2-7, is DTGVSQNPRHKITKRGQNVTFRCDPISEHNRLYWYRQTLGQGPEFLTYFQNEAQLEKSRLLSDRFSAERPKGSFSTLEIQRTEQGDSAMYLCASSLENGSQGYEQYFGPGTRLTVT.

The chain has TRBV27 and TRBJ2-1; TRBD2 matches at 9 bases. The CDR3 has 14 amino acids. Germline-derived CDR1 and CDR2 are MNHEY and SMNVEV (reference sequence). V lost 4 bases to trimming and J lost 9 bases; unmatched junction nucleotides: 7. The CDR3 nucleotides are TGTGCCAGCAGTTCCGGGACTAGCTGGAGTGAGCAGTTCTTC. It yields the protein CASSSGTSWSEQFF.

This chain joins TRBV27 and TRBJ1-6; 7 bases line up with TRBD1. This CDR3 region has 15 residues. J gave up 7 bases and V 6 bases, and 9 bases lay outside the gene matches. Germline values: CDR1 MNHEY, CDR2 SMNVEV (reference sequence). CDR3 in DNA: TGTGCCAGCAGCCCGACAGGGTCTAAGAATTCACCCCTCCACTTT. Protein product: CASSPTGSKNSPLHF.

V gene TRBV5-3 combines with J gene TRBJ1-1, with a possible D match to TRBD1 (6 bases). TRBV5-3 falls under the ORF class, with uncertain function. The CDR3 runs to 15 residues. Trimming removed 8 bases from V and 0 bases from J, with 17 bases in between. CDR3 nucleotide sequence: TGTGCCAGCAGCACAGGGACGGGGATGAACACTGAAGCTTTCTTT. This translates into CASSTGTGMNTEAFF.

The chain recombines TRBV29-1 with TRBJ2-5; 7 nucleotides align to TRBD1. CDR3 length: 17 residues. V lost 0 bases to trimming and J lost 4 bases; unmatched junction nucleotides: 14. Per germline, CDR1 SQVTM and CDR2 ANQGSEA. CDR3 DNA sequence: TGCAGCGTTGAAGATCTCACGCCTCGACAGGGACCAGAGACCCAGTACTTC. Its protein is CSVEDLTPRQGPETQYF.